This T cell receptor beta chain stems from a study of blood T cell repertoires in COVID-19. CDR3 length: 14 amino acids. Germline values: CDR1 MNHNY, CDR2 SVGAGI (reference sequence). Trimming removed 7 bases at V and 1 base at J, with 11 bases between. Profiling relied on immunoSEQ multiplex PCR, and the TCRdb table lists in-frame clones only, not all of them. In the table there are about 280,000 clones, 85% to 95% of which are singletons. The TCR sequence derives from a man aged 40-49 years who had been exposed to COVID-19. The sequenced sample consisted of PBMCs or T cells enriched from blood (not recorded which). The V and J genes are TRBV6-6 and TRBJ1-3; weak D call: TRBD1 (6 bases). In DNA form, the CDR3 reads TGTGCCAGCAATGGCAGGGGATCTGGAAACACCATATATTTT. Protein product: CASNGRGSGNTIYF.